These 11 T cell receptor beta chains were sequenced from one sample in a study of blood T cell repertoires in COVID-19. Clones were sequenced by immunoSEQ multiplex PCR, and TCRdb holds only the in-frame ones, with some missing. The sample shows 66,000 or so clones, about 80% of them seen only once. The sample consisted of peripheral blood. The receptors come from a human donor in a cohort sampled during active COVID-19.

V gene TRBV18 combines with J gene TRBJ1-2; the D is unclear. CDR3 length equals 13 residues. Trimming removed 3 bases from V and 8 bases from J, with 13 bases in between. Looked up from germline, CDR1 is KGHSH and CDR2 is LQKENI. CDR3 sequence (DNA): TGTGCCAGCTCACCGTCTGAAGCACGGGGCTACACCTTC. Protein product: CASSPSEARGYTF. Complete variable domain (other parts from reference TRBV18 and TRBJ1-2): NAGVMQNPRHLVRRRGQEARLRCSPMKGHSHVYWYRQLPEEGLKFMVYLQKENIIDESGMPKERFSAEFPKEGPSILRIQQVVRGDSAAYFCASSPSEARGYTFGSGTRLTVV.

The rearrangement uses TRBV24-1 and TRBJ2-5; 7 nucleotides agree with TRBD1. This CDR3 has 16 amino acids. Germline CDR1 KGHDR, CDR2 SFDVKD. V lost 1 base and J lost 6; bases outside the gene matches: 10. The CDR3 reads CATSDLTDRDRQTQYF. The CDR3 nucleotides are TGTGCCACCAGTGATTTAACCGACAGGGATCGACAGACCCAGTACTTC.

This clone was detected only a few times. The chain employs TRBV5-1 and TRBJ2-7; tentatively, D is TRBD1 (6 bases). V dropped 0 bases and J dropped 7 bases, with 14 bases sitting between them. The CDR3 runs 14 residues. Germline V gene lookup returns CDR1 SGHRS and CDR2 YFSETQ. The CDR3 sequence: CASSLAQGSGEQYF. CDR3 nucleotide sequence: TGCGCCAGCAGCTTGGCCCAGGGGTCGGGGGAGCAGTACTTC.

The chain combines TRBV7-3 with TRBJ2-5; 14 bases are a match to TRBD2. This CDR3 has 16 residues. V trimming: 5 bases; J trimming: 4 bases; junction bases outside the gene matches: 6. The germline CDR1 and CDR2 sequences are SGHTA and FQGTGA. The CDR3 region has the DNA TGTGCCAGCAGCCAGACTAGCGGGAGGGTTGGAGAGACCCAGTACTTC. Its protein product is CASSQTSGRVGETQYF.

This rearrangement joins TRBV19 to TRBJ2-1; 7 bases line up with TRBD1. Germline trimming cut 4 bases from V and 6 bases from J; bases unmatched to any gene: 3. The CDR3 covers 13 residues. Germline assignment: CDR1 LNHDA and CDR2 SQIVND (reference sequence). CDR3 nucleotide sequence: TGTGCCAGTAGTACGGGACAGCTCAATGAGCAGTTCTTC. Its protein is CASSTGQLNEQFF.

This chain connects TRBV9 to TRBJ2-7; D perhaps matches TRBD1 (6 bases). This CDR3 contains 12 residues. Germline CDR1 is SGDLS and CDR2 is YYNGEE. Trimming pared 3 bases from V and 7 bases from J, leaving 11 bases between. CDR3 DNA: TGTGCCAGCAGCGCTGGACAGCCGGAGCAGTACTTC. Amino acids: CASSAGQPEQYF.

The V gene is TRBV6-6, the J gene TRBJ2-7; 9 bases line up with TRBD1. The CDR3 sequence is 15 residues long. Per germline, CDR1 MNHNY and CDR2 SVGAGI (reference sequence). V was pared by 5 bases and J by 3 bases, with 8 bases of the junction left unmatched. CDR3 residues: CASSPRLTGGYEQYF. CDR3 DNA: TGTGCCAGCAGTCCACGCTTGACAGGGGGCTACGAGCAGTACTTC.

The rearrangement links TRBV29-1 to TRBJ2-6; 11 bases are a match to TRBD1. CDR3 length equals 16 residues. Per germline, CDR1 SQVTM and CDR2 ANQGSEA. After removal of 6 bases from V and 4 bases from J, the junction contained 8 bases not matched to a gene. CDR3 DNA: TGCAGCGTGGCCGGGACAGGGGGGGTCGGGGCCAACGTCCTGACTTTC. The encoded protein is CSVAGTGGVGANVLTF. The complete variable domain, with remaining parts taken from reference TRBV29-1 and TRBJ2-6, reads SAVISQKPSRDICQRGTSLTIQCQVDSQVTMMFWYRQQPGQSLTLIATANQGSEATYESGFVIDKFPISRPNLTFSTLTVSNMSPEDSSIYLCSVAGTGGVGANVLTFGAGSRLTVL.

This clone was observed many times. The chain employs TRBV5-5 and TRBJ1-3; D remains unclear. CDR3 length equals 15 residues. The V end was cut by 5 bases, the J end by 4 bases, with 16 bases between. Germline V gene lookup returns CDR1 SGHKS and CDR2 YYEKEE (reference sequence). The CDR3 is CASRGGSREGNTIYF. DNA of the CDR3: TGTGCCAGCAGGGGTGGGTCGAGGGAAGGAAACACCATATATTTT.

The rearrangement uses TRBV30 and TRBJ1-4; 10 bases map to TRBD1. CDR3 size: 12 residues. J gave up 7 bases and V 8 bases, and 4 bases lay outside the gene matches. CDR1 and CDR2 from the germline V gene are GTSNPN and SVGIG (reference sequence). The CDR3 nucleotides are TGTGCCACGACAGGGGGCCGTGAAAAACTGTTTTTT. It yields the protein CATTGGREKLFF.

For the CDR3, the DNA is TGTGCCAGTAGTATCACAGGGACAGATACGCAGTATTTT. This codes for CASSITGTDTQYF. The chain has TRBV19 and TRBJ2-3; D is possibly TRBD1 (6 bases). The V gene's germline CDR1 is LNHDA and CDR2 SQIVND (reference sequence). The V end was cut by 3 bases, the J end by 3 bases, with 7 bases between. The CDR3 is made up of 13 amino acids.